This record concerns one T cell receptor beta chain sequence. TCRdb analysed the 5' RACE reads with MiXCR anew, one entry per CDR3 protein. The sample yields 600,000 to 800,000 distinct CDR3 sequences, around 21% seen once. This entry is derived from a study of identical twins. Germline-derived CDR1 and CDR2 are SGHKS and YYEKEE (reference sequence). The CDR3 loop spans 14 amino acids. V was cut by 4 bases and J by 8 bases, with 16 bases left in between. This sample was shared with a second study, whose subject was T cells expressing NK-cell markers. That paper notes: Of eight sequenced donors, seven were HCMV-seropositive and one HCMV-seronegative. NKG2C+ dominant clonotypes from 5 or 6 donors made up about 1.0-7.5% of CD8+ T cells. Researchers report these clonotypes also headed the CD3+CD56-NKG2C+ fraction in four donors.

Input material: PBMCs. The source of this sequence is a woman aged 18-29 years in good health. The chain combines TRBV5-5 with TRBJ2-1; D might be TRBD2 (5 bases). The CDR3 coding sequence is TGTGCCAGCAGCCGTCTCGGGGTCGGTGATGAGCAGTTCTTC. Amino acid sequence: CASSRLGVGDEQFF.